These 5 T cell receptor beta chains share one sample of origin, sequenced in a study of blood T cell repertoires in COVID-19. TCRdb's table, derived via immunoSEQ multiplex PCR, lists solely in-frame clones and lacks some. The sample has fewer than 250,000 clones; roughly 86% are singletons. What was sequenced was PBMCs or T cells enriched from blood (not recorded which). Source of these receptors: a woman between 50 and 59 years old who had recovered from COVID-19.

The rearrangement links TRBV30 to TRBJ2-2; 8 bases fit TRBD1. The CDR3 totals 12 residues. Germline V gives CDR1 GTSNPN, CDR2 SVGIG (reference sequence). The V segment lost 5 bases and the J segment 9 bases; nucleotides outside the gene matches: 5. The CDR3: CAWGQGGWELFF. Here the CDR3 DNA reads TGTGCCTGGGGACAGGGAGGATGGGAGCTGTTTTTT.

This clone was detected many times. The rearrangement uses TRBV3-1 (or the pseudogene TRBV3-2) and TRBJ2-7; D not resolved. The CDR3 runs 11 residues. Trimming cost V 3 bases and J 6 bases, with 6 bases left between them. Germline loops: CDR1 LGHDT, CDR2 YNNKEL (reference sequence). CDR3: CASSHLREQYF. The CDR3 DNA sequence: TGTGCCAGCAGCCACCTACGCGAGCAGTACTTC.

This clone was detected a few times. V usage is TRBV6-5 and J usage is TRBJ2-1; D is possibly TRBD2 (5 bases). Germline V gene data show CDR1 as MNHEY and CDR2 as SVGAGI. V lost 7 bases to trimming and J lost 1 base, with 14 bases between them. The CDR3 runs 15 residues. The CDR3 region has the DNA TGTGCCAGCAAACCCCAGCGGATTTCCTACAATGAGCAGTTCTTC. The encoded protein is CASKPQRISYNEQFF.

The chain combines TRBV27 with TRBJ2-7; 10 nucleotides align to TRBD1. Germline-derived CDR1 and CDR2 are MNHEY and SMNVEV (reference sequence). The V segment lost 2 bases and the J segment 2 bases; nucleotides outside the gene matches: 3. The CDR3 covers 15 residues. DNA for the CDR3: TGTGCCAGCAGTTTAGGCGGACAGGGGGCCTACGAGCAGTACTTC. It translates to CASSLGGQGAYEQYF.

The rearrangement joins TRBV11-2 to TRBJ2-7; 9 bases are a match to TRBD1. The CDR3 has 17 residues. Germline CDR1 and CDR2: SGHAT and FQNNGV. V trimming: 2 bases; J trimming: 2 bases; junction bases outside the gene matches: 10. CDR3: CASSLYLGGQGPYEQYF. In DNA form, the CDR3 reads TGTGCCAGCAGCTTATATCTGGGGGGACAGGGCCCCTACGAGCAGTACTTC.